A single sample is the source of the 22 T cell receptor beta chains below, sequenced in a study of molecular identifiers for immune sequencing clone quantification. TCRdb fed the PCR reads into MiXCR, producing one record per CDR3 protein. Among 10,000 or so distinct CDR3 sequences, approximately 15% were seen once, and the ten largest hold approximately 1.6%. The sample consisted of naive CD8+ T cells from blood, with Jurkat cell RNA spiked in. The sample's subset: FACS-sorted CD8+CD4-CCR7+CD45RA+ naive T cells. Receptor source: a human donor in good health. Some libraries in this study had Jurkat cell RNA spiked in.

This clonotype was detected many times. The V call is TRBV9, the J call TRBJ2-1; D possibly corresponds to TRBD1 (7 bases). Germline CDR1 reads SGDLS; CDR2 reads YYNGEE. V was trimmed by 6 bases and J by 7 bases, leaving 17 bases between them. This CDR3 contains 14 residues. As DNA, the CDR3 is TGTGCCAGCACAGGGGGGTCGGGGTGGAATGAGCAGTTCTTC. Translation gives CASTGGSGWNEQFF. Supplemented by reference TRBV9 and TRBJ2-1, the full variable domain reads DSGVTQTPKHLITATGQRVTLRCSPRSGDLSVYWYQQSLDQGLQFLIQYYNGEERAKGNILERFSAQQFPDLHSELNLSSLELGDSALYFCASTGGSGWNEQFFGPGTRLTVL.

In its sample, this clonotype ranks as medium-sized. The CDR3 DNA reads as TGTGCCAGCAGTTACAGGGCCTCTGGGGCCAACGTCCTGACTTTC. This gives the protein CASSYRASGANVLTF. This sequence joins TRBV6-2 or TRBV6-3 and TRBJ2-6; D ambiguous. Germline CDR1 is MNHEY and CDR2 is SVGEGT. CDR3 length: 15 amino acids. Trimming stripped 2 bases from V and 0 bases from J, with 5 bases between.

This clonotype was counted many times. The junction differs from germline at one of its ends, possibly a read error. The genes are TRBV5-3 and TRBJ2-7, with D perhaps TRBD2 (5 bases). TRBV5-3 is an ORF for which the function is uncertain. The CDR3 spans 16 residues. CDR3 protein: CAGRTEPLLSSYEQYF. DNA of the CDR3: TGTGCCGGAAGGACTGAACCACTATTAAGCTCCTACGAGCAGTACTTC.

This clonotype is classed as medium-sized (0.01 to 0.1%). The rearrangement uses TRBV4-1 and TRBJ2-3; the D gene could be TRBD1 or TRBD2 (5 bases each). This CDR3 has 15 amino acids. V was pared by 1 base and J by 4 bases, with 12 bases between. Germline CDR1 MGHRA, CDR2 YSYEKL. CDR3 protein: CASSQVFQGADTQYF. The CDR3 nucleotides are TGCGCCAGCAGCCAAGTGTTTCAGGGAGCAGATACGCAGTATTTT.

This clonotype ranks as medium-sized (0.01 to 0.1%). This sequence joins TRBV9 and TRBJ1-1; TRBD1 is a possible D gene (5 bases). The CDR3 sequence is 13 residues long. V lost 8 bases and J lost 0, with 11 bases in between. Germline-derived CDR1 and CDR2 are SGDLS and YYNGEE. DNA for the CDR3: TGTGCCAGTGAACAGGTGTTGAACACTGAAGCTTTCTTT. This codes for CASEQVLNTEAFF.

In regard to this clonotype: A much bigger clone sits one base away, suggesting this may be a read error. J is TRBJ2-1 and V is TRBV5-3; D is undetermined. TRBV5-3 is an ORF for which the function is uncertain. This CDR3 region has 13 residues. Deletions cut 10 bases from V and 5 bases from J, with 16 bases between. CDR3 sequence (DNA): TGTGCCGGCAGCAAACCCAACGACAATGAGCAGTTCTTC. It yields the protein CAGSKPNDNEQFF.

This clonotype is medium-sized. V and J are TRBV5-5 and TRBJ2-7; 8 nucleotides match TRBD1. The CDR3 is made up of 16 amino acids. CDR1 is SGHKS, CDR2 YYEKEE, per germline (reference sequence). The V and J ends lost 3 bases and 0 bases, in that order; junction bases with no gene match: 8. This CDR3 is CASSWSHRGTSYEQYF. Written as DNA, the CDR3 is TGTGCCAGCAGCTGGTCCCACAGGGGGACCTCCTACGAGCAGTACTTC.

By share, this clonotype counts as medium-sized. V usage is TRBV20-1 and J usage is TRBJ1-5; D is uncertain. The CDR3 is made up of 15 amino acids. Trimming shortened V by 3 bases and J by 0 bases, and 12 bases separated the two germline ends. The germline gives CDR1 DFQATT, CDR2 SNEGSKA (reference sequence). CDR3 in amino acids: CSASYFENSNQPQHF. For the CDR3, the DNA is TGCAGTGCTAGCTACTTCGAGAATAGCAATCAGCCCCAGCATTTT.

This clonotype is classed as medium-sized. The chain uses TRBV7-9 and TRBJ2-3; no clear D gene. The V gene lost 0 bases and the J gene lost 0 bases, with 7 bases spanning the gap. CDR1 and CDR2 (germline): SEHNR, FQNEAQ (reference sequence). This CDR3 comprises 15 residues. The chain's CDR3 is CASSLALTSTDTQYF. The CDR3 bases are TGTGCCAGCAGCTTAGCACTTACTAGCACAGATACGCAGTATTTT.

This clonotype ranks as medium-sized. The V and J genes are TRBV7-8 and TRBJ1-5; TRBD1 aligns across 7 bases. CDR3 length: 14 amino acids. Germline-derived CDR1 and CDR2 are SGHVS and FQNEAQ. J was trimmed by 1 base and V by 5 bases; bases with no gene match: 2. The CDR3 bases are TGTGCCAGCAGCACGGACAGGAGCAATCAGCCCCAGCATTTT. Protein product: CASSTDRSNQPQHF. Full variable domain (missing parts from reference TRBV7-8 and TRBJ1-5): GAGVSQSPRYKVAKRGQDVALRCDPISGHVSLFWYQQALGQGPEFLTYFQNEAQLDKSGLPSDRFFAERPEGSVSTLKIQRTQQEDSAVYLCASSTDRSNQPQHFGDGTRLSIL.

In its sample, this clonotype is medium-sized (0.01 to 0.1%). The rearrangement links TRBV4-2 to TRBJ2-6; unclear D gene. Deletions cut 4 bases from V and 2 bases from J, with 12 bases between. This CDR3 contains 16 residues. Germline assignment: CDR1 LGHNA and CDR2 YNFKEQ. CDR3 DNA sequence: TGTGCCAGCAGCCGATGGTCTATAGCTGGGGCCAACGTCCTGACTTTC. Its translation: CASSRWSIAGANVLTF.

This clonotype was observed many times. The chain combines TRBV5-3 with TRBJ2-3; 9 nucleotides line up with TRBD1. Being an ORF, TRBV5-3 has a function that is uncertain. The ends lost 4 bases at V and 4 bases at J; junction bases unmatched: 10. The CDR3 extends over 16 amino acids. The CDR3 loop reads CARSPGQGPCPDTQYF. The CDR3, as DNA: TGTGCCAGAAGCCCGGGACAGGGTCCTTGTCCAGATACGCAGTATTTT.

Many counts were recorded for this clonotype. V gene TRBV5-4 combines with J gene TRBJ2-7, with 14 bases matching TRBD2. Germline values: CDR1 SGHNT, CDR2 YYREEE (reference sequence). This CDR3 is 17 amino acids long. The trim removed 3 bases at V and 0 bases at J, leaving 5 bases unmatched. The CDR3 DNA sequence: TGTGCCAGCAGCTGGACTAGCGGGGGGCTTAGCTCCTACGAGCAGTACTTC. Residues: CASSWTSGGLSSYEQYF.

This clonotype was recorded a few times. This sequence may be a read error, since a much larger clone differs from it by one base. The chain is built from TRBV10-3 and TRBJ2-1, with no clear D. This CDR3 is 14 amino acids long. Germline lookup yields CDR1 ENHRY and CDR2 SYGVKD. In nucleotides, the CDR3 is TGTGCCATCAGTGTTGCGAGCTCCTACGATGAGCAGTTCTTC. Protein: CAISVASSYDEQFF.

This clonotype turned up a few times. Since a much larger clone is just one base distant, this may be a read error. This rearrangement joins TRBV27 to TRBJ2-2, with D hard to call. CDR1 and CDR2 from the germline V gene are MNHEY and SMNVEV (reference sequence). Trimming cost V 3 bases and J 7 bases, with 6 bases left between them. This CDR3 is built from 12 residues. The DNA for the CDR3 is TGTGCCAGCAGTTTCTCGGGCGGGGAGCTGTTTTTT. It codes for CASSFSGGELFF.

This clonotype is judged medium-sized. The rearrangement uses TRBV12-3 or TRBV12-4 and TRBJ2-5, with a weak D call TRBD1 (5 bases). CDR3 length equals 15 residues. The V gene lost 6 bases and the J gene lost 5 bases, with 19 bases spanning the gap. CDR3 sequence reads: CASRPPGQGSETQYF. The CDR3 coding sequence is TGTGCCAGCAGACCCCCGGGTCAGGGTTCGGAGACCCAGTACTTC.

This clonotype showed up just once. This may come from a read error, since a much larger clone is one base off. The rearrangement joins TRBV27 to TRBJ2-2; D is undetermined. In germline, CDR1 is MNHEY, CDR2 SMNVEV (reference sequence). This CDR3 has 12 amino acids. CDR3 DNA: TGTGCCAACAGTTTTCGAACCGGGGAGCTGTTTTTT. This gives the protein CANSFRTGELFF.

This clonotype ranks as medium-sized. This chain joins TRBV15 and TRBJ2-5, with no clear D. Deletions cut 3 bases from V and 5 bases from J, with 7 bases between. In germline, CDR1 is LNHNV, CDR2 YYDKDF (reference sequence). The CDR3 totals 12 residues. The CDR3 protein is CATSSVRETQYF. CDR3 bases: TGTGCCACCAGCAGTGTGAGGGAGACCCAGTACTTC.

With regard to this clonotype: One end of the junction does not line up with germline, which may come from a read error. The chain links TRBV9 to TRBJ2-1, with D perhaps matching TRBD2 (5 bases). CDR1 and CDR2 (germline): SGDLS, YYNGEE. The CDR3 covers 14 residues. The CDR3 here is CASNHGGDYNEQLF. For the CDR3, the DNA is TGCGCCAGCAATCACGGCGGTGACTACAATGAGCAGCTCTTC. Looking up the rest from reference TRBV9 and TRBJ2-1 gives the full variable domain: DSGVTQTPKHLITATGQRVTLRCSPRSGDLSVYWYQQSLDQGLQFLIQYYNGEERAKGNILERFSAQQFPDLHSELNLSSLELGDSALYFCASNHGGDYNEQLFGPGTRLTVL.

Many counts were recorded for this clonotype. The CDR3 nucleotides are TGTGCCTGGAGTCGAGGGCTAGCGGGGCTCACAGATACGCAGTATTTT. Protein: CAWSRGLAGLTDTQYF. The J gene is TRBJ2-3, the V gene TRBV30, with TRBD2 identical over 9 bases. J lost 2 bases, V lost 2 bases, and 8 bases had no gene match. Germline-derived CDR1 and CDR2 are GTSNPN and SVGIG (reference sequence). The CDR3 has 16 residues.

Of note for this clonotype: This sequence may be a read error, since a much larger clone differs from it by one base. J is TRBJ2-7 and V is TRBV7-9; D gene uncertain. The CDR3 consists of 12 residues. Germline V CDR1 and CDR2: SEHNR, FQNEAQ (reference sequence). Between the trimmed V and J ends, which lost 8 bases and 0 bases, there was a span of 8 bases. The CDR3 coding sequence is TGTGCCAGCTCGACACACTCCTACGAGCAGTACTTC. This gives the protein CASSTHSYEQYF.

This clonotype is deemed medium-sized (0.01 to 0.1%). The chain links TRBV20-1 to TRBJ2-7; D not certain. This CDR3 is 13 amino acids long. Germline assignment: CDR1 DFQATT and CDR2 SNEGSKA (reference sequence). Trimming took off 3 bases at V and 4 bases at J, with 13 bases between the two ends. CDR3 amino acids: CSASHLSRYEQYF. The CDR3 coding sequence is TGCAGTGCTAGCCACCTCAGCAGATACGAGCAGTACTTC.